A selection of T cell receptor beta chains follows, all from one sample in a study of T cell repertoires in cytomegalovirus infection. Via MiXCR, TCRdb re-called the reads, giving one row per CDR3 protein. The sample has about 440,000 distinct CDR3 sequences, approximately 33% seen once. Sequencing was performed on PBMCs. The receptors were sampled from a human donor in good health (CMV status not recorded). Some clones in this sample may be carry-over from other donors' samples. The CDR3 runs from the conserved cysteine through the conserved F or W. D genes are given only for firm matches. The size field is filled for only some rows; it gives once, few, many or a size class.

d_gene	v_gene	j_gene	abundance	CDR3aa	CDR3nt
TRBD1	TRBV6-2/TRBV6-3	TRBJ2-7	many	CASSRRGDRDYEQYF	TGTGCCAGCAGCCGCAGGGGGGACAGGGATTACGAGCAGTACTTC
TRBD1	TRBV6-6	TRBJ1-2	.	CASSQRTGADYGYTF	TGTGCCAGCAGCCAACGGACAGGGGCGGACTATGGCTACACCTTC
.	TRBV5-4	TRBJ1-6	few	CASSRGGHDRNSPLHF	TGTGCCAGCAGCCGGGGGGGCCATGACCGAAATTCACCCCTCCACTTT
.	TRBV7-3	TRBJ2-2	many	CASSPQTTGELFF	TGTGCCAGCAGCCCCCAAACCACCGGGGAGCTGTTTTTT
TRBD1	TRBV19	TRBJ1-1	once	CASSDLGTGRMNTEAFF	TGTGCCAGTAGTGATTTGGGGACAGGACGCATGAACACTGAAGCTTTCTTT
TRBD1	TRBV6-1	TRBJ1-5	few	CASSGDRAGQPQHF	TGTGCCAGCAGTGGGGACAGGGCGGGCCAGCCCCAGCATTTT
.	TRBV23-1	TRBJ2-1	few	CASFRRLPYYNEQFF	TGCGCCAGCTTCCGCAGACTCCCCTACTACAATGAGCAGTTCTTC
TRBD2	TRBV5-7	TRBJ2-1	.	CASSWDYHEQFF	TGTGCCAGCAGCTGGGACTACCATGAGCAGTTCTTC
.	TRBV6-2/TRBV6-3	TRBJ1-2	.	CASSYHRDKAGPGDGYTF	TGTGCCAGCAGTTACCACCGGGACAAGGCCGGCCCGGGGGATGGCTACACCTTC
.	TRBV28	TRBJ2-7	.	CASRAQGREQYF	TGTGCCAGCCGGGCCCAAGGGCGCGAGCAGTACTTC
.	TRBV4-1	TRBJ1-3	few	CASSQPSSGNTIYF	TGCGCCAGCAGCCAGCCCAGCTCTGGAAACACCATATATTTT
TRBD2	TRBV19	TRBJ2-3	few	CASSARTSGKRDTQYF	TGTGCCAGTAGTGCCCGTACTAGCGGAAAAAGAGATACGCAGTATTTT
TRBD1	TRBV27	TRBJ1-6	.	CASRTGLAIFSPLHF	TGTGCCAGCAGGACAGGGTTGGCGATTTTTTCACCCCTCCACTTT
TRBD1	TRBV11-2	TRBJ1-2	.	CASSASGTGFAYGYTF	TGTGCCAGCAGCGCCTCCGGGACAGGGTTTGCCTATGGCTACACCTTC
.	TRBV6-2/TRBV6-3	TRBJ1-2	.	CASSYSSASGRFYGYTF	TGTGCCAGCAGTTACTCGTCCGCCTCGGGACGCTTCTATGGCTACACCTTC
.	TRBV7-2	TRBJ2-3	few	CASSNEPGASPLGTATQYF	TGTGCCAGCAGCAACGAACCGGGGGCCTCCCCCCTTGGCACAGCTACGCAGTATTTT
TRBD1	TRBV11-2	TRBJ2-6	few	CASSYPRGGPTGGISGANVLTF	TGTGCCAGCAGCTACCCCAGGGGGGGGCCTACAGGGGGCATCTCTGGGGCCAACGTCCTGACTTTC
.	TRBV19	TRBJ1-5	few	CASRKGNNQPQHF	TGTGCCAGTAGAAAAGGAAACAATCAGCCCCAGCATTTT
.	TRBV7-9	TRBJ2-7	.	CASRYREEGYEQYF	TGTGCCAGCAGGTACAGGGAAGAAGGCTACGAGCAGTACTTC
TRBD2	TRBV2	TRBJ2-5	.	CASGQGAGGFQETQYF	TGTGCCAGCGGCCAGGGAGCGGGGGGTTTCCAAGAGACCCAGTACTTC
.	TRBV7-9	TRBJ2-7	.	CASSSQGGNGYEQYF	TGTGCCAGCAGCTCCCAGGGGGGAAATGGCTACGAGCAGTACTTC
.	TRBV6-6	TRBJ2-7	.	CASTLDTSYEQYF	TGTGCCAGCACCTTGGACACTTCCTACGAGCAGTACTTC
.	TRBV24-1	TRBJ2-1	.	CATSYFGTGNNEPFF	.
.	TRBV7-3	TRBJ1-5	few	CASSLPSNRVKRGNQPQHF	TGTGCCAGCAGCTTACCCTCCAACAGGGTTAAGCGTGGCAATCAGCCCCAGCATTTT
.	TRBV2	TRBJ1-5	few	CASSPGTRGKPQHF	TGTGCCAGCAGCCCCGGGACAAGAGGGAAGCCCCAGCATTTT
.	TRBV5-4	TRBJ1-1	.	CASSLEPLMNTEAFF	TGTGCCAGCAGCTTGGAACCGCTCATGAACACTGAAGCTTTCTTT
.	TRBV15	TRBJ2-3	.	CATRVQVEDTDTQYF	TGTGCCACCAGGGTACAGGTCGAAGACACAGATACGCAGTATTTT
TRBD1	TRBV24-1	TRBJ2-2	.	CATSDWGRQGASGELFF	TGTGCCACCAGTGATTGGGGGCGACAGGGGGCGTCCGGGGAGCTGTTTTTT
TRBD1	TRBV4-1	TRBJ2-7	.	CASRQNPGQGFVRYF	TGCGCCAGCCGCCAAAATCCGGGACAGGGATTTGTTAGGTACTTC
.	TRBV5-1	TRBJ2-3	.	CASSFGSGRADTQYF	.
.	TRBV7-2	TRBJ1-4	many	CASSLSRANEKLFF	TGTGCCAGCAGCTTAAGTAGGGCTAATGAAAAACTGTTTTTT
TRBD1	TRBV9	TRBJ2-3	.	CASSVAGTGRADTQYF	TGTGCCAGCAGCGTAGCTGGGACAGGGAGGGCAGATACGCAGTATTTT
.	TRBV12-3/TRBV12-4	TRBJ2-7	few	CASSLSGWGRLNYEQYF	TGTGCCAGCAGTTTAAGTGGGTGGGGTAGATTAAACTACGAGCAGTACTTC
TRBD2	TRBV19	TRBJ2-1	.	CASSIPTSGGPNEQFF	TGTGCCAGTAGTATCCCGACTAGCGGGGGCCCTAATGAGCAGTTCTTC
TRBD1	TRBV12-3/TRBV12-4	TRBJ2-7	.	CASSLVTGDEQYF	TGTGCCAGCAGTTTGGTGACAGGGGACGAGCAGTACTTC
.	TRBV28	TRBJ2-3	.	CASSSQGYTQYF	TGTGCCAGCAGTTCTCAGGGTTATACGCAGTATTTT
TRBD1	TRBV4-1	TRBJ2-6	many	CASSRGQGIGANVLTF	TGCGCCAGCAGCCGAGGACAGGGGATCGGGGCCAACGTCCTGACTTTC
.	TRBV19	TRBJ2-5	.	CASSIGGGLAAQGETQYF	TGTGCCAGTAGTATAGGGGGGGGGCTAGCGGCCCAGGGAGAGACCCAGTACTTC
.	TRBV5-5	TRBJ2-5	.	CASTQEGKETQYF	TGTGCCAGCACCCAGGAGGGGAAAGAGACCCAGTACTTC
TRBD1	TRBV20-1	TRBJ1-6	.	CSARLPGQGYSPLHF	TGCAGTGCTAGGCTCCCGGGACAGGGCTATTCACCCCTCCACTTT
TRBD1	TRBV7-2	TRBJ2-2	few	CASSFSQGENTGELFF	TGTGCCAGCAGCTTCTCACAGGGGGAAAACACCGGGGAGCTGTTTTTT
TRBD2	TRBV4-3	TRBJ2-3	.	CASSQASGGVDTQYF	TGCGCCAGCAGCCAAGCTAGCGGGGGCGTTGATACGCAGTATTTT
TRBD1	TRBV20-1	TRBJ2-3	.	CSAKTGVSTDTQYF	TGCAGTGCTAAAACAGGGGTCAGCACAGATACGCAGTATTTT
TRBD2	TRBV20-1	TRBJ2-3	.	CSARDPRRSGGAGDTQYF	TGCAGTGCTAGAGATCCCCGTAGAAGCGGGGGGGCGGGAGATACGCAGTATTTT
TRBD2	TRBV27	TRBJ2-5	.	CASSRLAGRLKSQETQYF	TGTGCCAGCAGTAGACTAGCGGGGAGGCTAAAATCACAAGAGACCCAGTACTTC
.	TRBV5-4	TRBJ1-3	.	CASSEKASRDTIYF	TGTGCCAGCAGCGAGAAGGCAAGCCGGGACACCATATATTTT
.	TRBV12-3/TRBV12-4	TRBJ2-7	many	CASSRQQGYSYEQYF	TGTGCCAGCAGTCGCCAGCAGGGTTACTCCTACGAGCAGTACTTC